This T cell receptor (beta chain) is drawn from a study of blood T cell repertoires in COVID-19. The wider study: In each case, the material was cDNA or gDNA derived from T cells, B-cell-depleted T cells, or PBMCs.

Trimming took off 3 bases at V and 4 bases at J, with 8 bases between the two ends. The CDR3 has 13 residues. Original methodology: From reference gene primer amplification, estimates of nucleated cell counts were derived. Assay: immunoSEQ multiplex PCR; the TCRdb copy retains only in-frame clones and omits some. The DNA was the basis for D and trimming; V, J and clone size are from that table. Among 65,000 to 80,000 clones listed, approximately 87% were seen once. This clonotype was sampled from a man aged 50-59 years with active COVID-19. The V gene is TRBV12-3 or TRBV12-4, the J gene TRBJ2-3, with no clear D. The sequenced sample was peripheral blood. The chain's CDR3 is CASSFREADTQYF. The DNA of the CDR3 is TGTGCCAGCAGTTTTCGAGAAGCAGATACGCAGTATTTT.